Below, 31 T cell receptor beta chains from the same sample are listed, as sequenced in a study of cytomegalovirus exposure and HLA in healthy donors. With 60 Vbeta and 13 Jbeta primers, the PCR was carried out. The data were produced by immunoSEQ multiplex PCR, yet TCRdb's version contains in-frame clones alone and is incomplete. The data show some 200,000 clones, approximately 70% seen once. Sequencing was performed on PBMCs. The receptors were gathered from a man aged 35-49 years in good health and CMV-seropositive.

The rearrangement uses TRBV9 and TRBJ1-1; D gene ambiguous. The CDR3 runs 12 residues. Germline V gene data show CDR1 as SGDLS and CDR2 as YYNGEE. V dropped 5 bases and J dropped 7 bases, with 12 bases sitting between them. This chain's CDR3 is CASRGDGYEAFF. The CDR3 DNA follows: TGTGCCAGCAGGGGCGACGGCTATGAAGCTTTCTTT.

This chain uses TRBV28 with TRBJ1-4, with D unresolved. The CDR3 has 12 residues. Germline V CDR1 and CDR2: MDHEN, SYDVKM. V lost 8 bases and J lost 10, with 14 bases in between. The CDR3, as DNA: TGTGCCAGCGGCCTAAAAGGAGGAAAACTGTTTTTT. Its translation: CASGLKGGKLFF.

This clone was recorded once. As DNA, the CDR3 is TGTGCCAGCAGTTTAAGGTCACAGGGGTATTCACCCCTCCACTTT. Translated: CASSLRSQGYSPLHF. The chain joins TRBV28 to TRBJ1-6; 7 bases map to TRBD1. With V trimmed by 2 bases and J by 8 bases, 6 bases remained unmatched. The length of the CDR3 is 15 residues. Germline CDR1 is MDHEN and CDR2 is SYDVKM. The full variable domain, its missing parts supplied by reference TRBV28 and TRBJ1-6, is DVKVTQSSRYLVKRTGEKVFLECVQDMDHENMFWYRQDPGLGLRLIYFSYDVKMKEKGDIPEGYSVSREKKERFSLILESASTNQTSMYLCASSLRSQGYSPLHFGNGTRLTVT.

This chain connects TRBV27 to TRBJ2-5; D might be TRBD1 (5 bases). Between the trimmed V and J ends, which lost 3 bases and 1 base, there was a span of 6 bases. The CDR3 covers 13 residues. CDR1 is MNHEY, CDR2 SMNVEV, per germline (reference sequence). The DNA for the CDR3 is TGTGCCAGCAGTTTTGACAGCCAAGAGACCCAGTACTTC. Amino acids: CASSFDSQETQYF.

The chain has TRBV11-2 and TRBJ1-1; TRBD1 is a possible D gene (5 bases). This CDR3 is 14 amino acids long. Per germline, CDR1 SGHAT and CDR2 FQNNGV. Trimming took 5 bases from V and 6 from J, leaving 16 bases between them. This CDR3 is CASSPNRGDAEAFF. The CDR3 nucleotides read TGTGCCAGCAGCCCCAACCGCGGGGACGCTGAAGCTTTCTTT.

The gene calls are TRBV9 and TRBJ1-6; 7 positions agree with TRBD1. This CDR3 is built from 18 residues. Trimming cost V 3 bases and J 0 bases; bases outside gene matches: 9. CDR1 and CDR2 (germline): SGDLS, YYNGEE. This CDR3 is CASSASSGGGSYNSPLHF. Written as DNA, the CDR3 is TGTGCCAGCAGCGCCTCCTCAGGGGGAGGCTCCTATAATTCACCCCTCCACTTT.

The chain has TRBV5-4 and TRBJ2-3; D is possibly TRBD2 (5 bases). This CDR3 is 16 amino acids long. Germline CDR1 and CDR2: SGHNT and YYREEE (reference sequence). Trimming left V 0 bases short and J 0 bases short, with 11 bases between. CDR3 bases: TGTGCCAGCAGCTTGGAGCGGAGACCCAGCACAGATACGCAGTATTTT. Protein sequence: CASSLERRPSTDTQYF.

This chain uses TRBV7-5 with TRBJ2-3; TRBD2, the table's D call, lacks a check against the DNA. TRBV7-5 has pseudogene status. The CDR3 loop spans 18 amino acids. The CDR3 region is CARSSGITSRNSTDTQYF. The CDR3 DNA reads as TGTGCCAGAAGCTCCGGAATCACTAGTAGGAACTCCACAGATACGCAGTATTTT.

The chain's CDR3 is CASSVDSGTDTQYF. In nucleotides, the CDR3 is TGTGCCAGCAGCGTCGACTCGGGCACAGATACGCAGTATTTT. The chain carries TRBV9 and TRBJ2-3; D is unresolved. Trimming cost V 2 bases and J 1 base, with 8 bases left between them. The germline V gene encodes CDR1 SGDLS and CDR2 YYNGEE. This CDR3 has 14 residues. The full variable domain, in which reference TRBV9 and TRBJ2-3 provide the parts outside the CDR3, is DSGVTQTPKHLITATGQRVTLRCSPRSGDLSVYWYQQSLDQGLQFLIQYYNGEERAKGNILERFSAQQFPDLHSELNLSSLELGDSALYFCASSVDSGTDTQYFGPGTRLTVL.

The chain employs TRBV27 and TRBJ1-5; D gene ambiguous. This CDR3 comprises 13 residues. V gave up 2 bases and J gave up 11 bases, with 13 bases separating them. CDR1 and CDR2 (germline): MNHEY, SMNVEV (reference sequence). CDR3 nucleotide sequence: TGTGCCAGCAGTTTAGGGCCGGCTTTTGCCCAGCATTTT. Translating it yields CASSLGPAFAQHF.

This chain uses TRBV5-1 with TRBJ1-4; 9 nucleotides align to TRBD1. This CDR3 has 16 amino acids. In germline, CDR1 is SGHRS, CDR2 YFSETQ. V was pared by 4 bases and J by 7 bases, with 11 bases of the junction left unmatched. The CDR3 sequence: CASSLGQGRGTEKLFF. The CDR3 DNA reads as TGCGCCAGCAGCCTGGGACAGGGCAGAGGGACTGAAAAACTGTTTTTT. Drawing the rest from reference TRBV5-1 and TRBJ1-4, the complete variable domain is KAGVTQTPRYLIKTRGQQVTLSCSPISGHRSVSWYQQTPGQGLQFLFEYFSETQRNKGNFPGRFSGRQFSNSRSEMNVSTLELGDSALYLCASSLGQGRGTEKLFFGSGTQLSVL.

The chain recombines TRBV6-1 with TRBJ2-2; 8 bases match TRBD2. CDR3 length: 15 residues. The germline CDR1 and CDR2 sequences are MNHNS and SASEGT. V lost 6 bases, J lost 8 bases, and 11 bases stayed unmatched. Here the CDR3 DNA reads TGTGCCAGCAGGACGGGGGGGCCGCGTTTAGGGGAGCTGTTTTTT. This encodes CASRTGGPRLGELFF.

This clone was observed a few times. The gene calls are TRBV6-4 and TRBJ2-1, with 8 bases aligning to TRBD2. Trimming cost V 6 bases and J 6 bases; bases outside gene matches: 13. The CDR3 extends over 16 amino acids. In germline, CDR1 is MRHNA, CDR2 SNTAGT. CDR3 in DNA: TGTGCCAGCAGCTCCGTCCCCTGGACTAGCCCCAATGAGCAGTTCTTC. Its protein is CASSSVPWTSPNEQFF.

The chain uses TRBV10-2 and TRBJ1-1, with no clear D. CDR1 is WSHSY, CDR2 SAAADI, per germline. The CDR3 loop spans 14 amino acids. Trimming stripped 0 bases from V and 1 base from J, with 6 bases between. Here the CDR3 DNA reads TGCGCCAGCAGTGAGTCAGGAGGGAACACTGAAGCTTTCTTT. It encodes CASSESGGNTEAFF.

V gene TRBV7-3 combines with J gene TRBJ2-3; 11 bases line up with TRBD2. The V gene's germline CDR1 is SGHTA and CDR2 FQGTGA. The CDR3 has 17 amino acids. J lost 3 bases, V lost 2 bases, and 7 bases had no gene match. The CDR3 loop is CASSLESASGGTDTQYF. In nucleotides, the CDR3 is TGTGCCAGCAGCTTAGAATCGGCTAGCGGGGGGACAGATACGCAGTATTTT.

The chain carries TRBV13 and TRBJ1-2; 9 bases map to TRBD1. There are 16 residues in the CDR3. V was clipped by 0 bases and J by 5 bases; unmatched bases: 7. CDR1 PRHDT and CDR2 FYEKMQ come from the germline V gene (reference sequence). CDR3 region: CASSLGVGQGGYGYTF. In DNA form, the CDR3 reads TGTGCCAGCAGCTTAGGGGTGGGACAGGGAGGGTATGGCTACACCTTC. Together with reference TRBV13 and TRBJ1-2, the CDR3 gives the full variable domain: AAGVIQSPRHLIKEKRETATLKCYPIPRHDTVYWYQQGPGQDPQFLISFYEKMQSDKGSIPDRFSAQQFSDYHSELNMSSLELGDSALYFCASSLGVGQGGYGYTFGSGTRLTVV.

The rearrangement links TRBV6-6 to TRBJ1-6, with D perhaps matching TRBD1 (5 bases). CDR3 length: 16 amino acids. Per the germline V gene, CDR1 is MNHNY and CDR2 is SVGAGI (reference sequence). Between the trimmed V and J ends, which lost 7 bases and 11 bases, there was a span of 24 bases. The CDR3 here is CASTSAGVGLTTPLHF. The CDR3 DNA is TGTGCCAGCACTTCGGCGGGGGTGGGGTTGACGACACCCCTCCACTTT.

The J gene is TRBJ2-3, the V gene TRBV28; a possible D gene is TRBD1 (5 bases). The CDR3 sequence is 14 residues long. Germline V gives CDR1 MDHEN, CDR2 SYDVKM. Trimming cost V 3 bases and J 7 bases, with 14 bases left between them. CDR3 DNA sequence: TGTGCCAGCAGTTTGGTGGCGAACAGGAATACGCAGTATTTT. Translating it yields CASSLVANRNTQYF.

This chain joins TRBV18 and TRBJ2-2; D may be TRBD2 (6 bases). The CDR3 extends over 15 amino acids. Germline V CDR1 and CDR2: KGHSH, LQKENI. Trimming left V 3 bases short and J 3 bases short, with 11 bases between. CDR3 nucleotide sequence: TGTGCCAGCTCACCCCCCGGGACTCACACCGGGGAGCTGTTTTTT. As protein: CASSPPGTHTGELFF.

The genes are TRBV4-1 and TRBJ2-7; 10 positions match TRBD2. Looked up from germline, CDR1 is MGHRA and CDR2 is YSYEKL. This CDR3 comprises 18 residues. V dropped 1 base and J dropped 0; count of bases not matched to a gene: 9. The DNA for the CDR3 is TGCGCCAGCAGCCAAGTTCCTAGCGGGGGCCACCCCTCCTACGAGCAGTACTTC. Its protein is CASSQVPSGGHPSYEQYF.

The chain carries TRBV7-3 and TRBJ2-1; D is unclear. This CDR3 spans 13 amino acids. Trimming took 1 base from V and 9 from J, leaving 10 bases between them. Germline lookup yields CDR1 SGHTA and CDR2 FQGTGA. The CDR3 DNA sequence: TGTGCCAGCAGCTTAATTTCCTCGAGTGAGCAGTTCTTC. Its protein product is CASSLISSSEQFF.

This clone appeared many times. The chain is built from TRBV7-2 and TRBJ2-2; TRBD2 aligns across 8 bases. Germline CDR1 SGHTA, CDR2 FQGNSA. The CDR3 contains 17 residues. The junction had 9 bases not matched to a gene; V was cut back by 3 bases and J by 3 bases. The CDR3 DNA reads TGTGCCAGCAGCTTCGGGGTAGGAGCGGGGGACACCGGGGAGCTGTTTTTT. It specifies CASSFGVGAGDTGELFF. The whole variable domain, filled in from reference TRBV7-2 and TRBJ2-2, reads GAGVSQSPSNKVTEKGKDVELRCDPISGHTALYWYRQSLGQGLEFLIYFQGNSAPDKSGLPSDRFSAERTGGSVSTLTIQRTQQEDSAVYLCASSFGVGAGDTGELFFGEGSRLTVL.

CDR3 in DNA: TGTGCCAGCAGCTTCACCGGACAGTTCAATCAGCCCCAGCATTTT. Its protein product is CASSFTGQFNQPQHF. The rearrangement links TRBV5-6 to TRBJ1-5, with D maybe TRBD1 (6 bases). V gave up 2 bases and J gave up 3 bases, with 12 bases separating them. Germline CDR1 reads SGHDT; CDR2 reads YYEEEE. The CDR3 is 15 amino acids. Supplemented by reference TRBV5-6 and TRBJ1-5, the full variable domain reads DAGVTQSPTHLIKTRGQQVTLRCSPKSGHDTVSWYQQALGQGPQFIFQYYEEEERQRGNFPDRFSGHQFPNYSSELNVNALLLGDSALYLCASSFTGQFNQPQHFGDGTRLSIL.

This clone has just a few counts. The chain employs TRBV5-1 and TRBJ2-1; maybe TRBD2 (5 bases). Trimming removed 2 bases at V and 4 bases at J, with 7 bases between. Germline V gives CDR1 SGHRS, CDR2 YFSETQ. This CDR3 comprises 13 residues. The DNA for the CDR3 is TGCGCCAGCAGCTTCGAGGGTTACAATGAGCAGTTCTTC. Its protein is CASSFEGYNEQFF.

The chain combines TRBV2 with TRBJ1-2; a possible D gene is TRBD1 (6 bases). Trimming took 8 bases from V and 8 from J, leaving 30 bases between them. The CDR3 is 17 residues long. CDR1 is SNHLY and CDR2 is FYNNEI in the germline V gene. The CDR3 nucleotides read TGTGCCAGCTGCCTCCGGGACAACTTTCTGCCTATGCTGGGCTACACCTTC. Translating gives CASCLRDNFLPMLGYTF.

The CDR3 sequence is CASSHASGGNEQFF. CDR3 nucleotides: TGTGCCAGCAGTCATGCTAGCGGGGGGAATGAGCAGTTCTTC. J is TRBJ2-1 and V is TRBV7-2, with 11 nucleotides matching TRBD2. The CDR3 loop spans 14 amino acids. The V and J ends lost 6 bases and 7 bases, in that order; junction bases with no gene match: 5. Germline V gives CDR1 SGHTA, CDR2 FQGNSA.

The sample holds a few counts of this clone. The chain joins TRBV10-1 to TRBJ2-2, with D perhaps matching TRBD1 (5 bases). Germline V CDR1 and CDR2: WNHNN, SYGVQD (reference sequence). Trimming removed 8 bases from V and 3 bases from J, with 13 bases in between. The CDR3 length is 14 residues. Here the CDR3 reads CASAQGPYTGELFF. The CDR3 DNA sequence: TGCGCCAGCGCCCAGGGCCCCTACACCGGGGAGCTGTTTTTT.

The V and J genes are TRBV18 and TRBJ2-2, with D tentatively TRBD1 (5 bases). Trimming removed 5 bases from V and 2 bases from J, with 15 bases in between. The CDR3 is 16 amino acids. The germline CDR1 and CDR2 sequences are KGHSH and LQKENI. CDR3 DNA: TGTGCCAGCTCAAGGGGTCCAGCCGATAACACCGGGGAGCTGTTTTTT. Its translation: CASSRGPADNTGELFF.

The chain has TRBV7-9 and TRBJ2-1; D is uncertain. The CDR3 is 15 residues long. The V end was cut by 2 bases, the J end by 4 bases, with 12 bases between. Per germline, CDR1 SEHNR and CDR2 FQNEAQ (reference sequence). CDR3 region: CASSLRQATYNEQFF. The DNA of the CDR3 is TGTGCCAGCAGCTTACGGCAGGCCACTTACAATGAGCAGTTCTTC.

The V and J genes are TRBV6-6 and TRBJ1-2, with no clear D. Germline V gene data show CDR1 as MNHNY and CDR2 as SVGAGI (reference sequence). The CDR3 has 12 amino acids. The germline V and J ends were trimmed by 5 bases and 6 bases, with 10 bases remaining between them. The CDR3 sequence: CASSRTGDGYTF. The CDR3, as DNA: TGTGCCAGCAGTCGGACTGGCGATGGCTACACCTTC.

The CDR3 DNA reads TGTGCCAGCAACTTGGAACGGGGGGCCTACAATGAGCAGTTCTTC. It codes for CASNLERGAYNEQFF. The chain is built from TRBV7-2 and TRBJ2-1; 7 bases line up with TRBD2. J was trimmed by 2 bases and V by 7 bases; bases with no gene match: 8. The length of the CDR3 is 15 residues. Per germline, CDR1 SGHTA and CDR2 FQGNSA.